This T cell receptor beta chain was recovered during a study of Graves' ophthalmopathy and Graves' hyperthyroidism (dated by TCRdb to between 2017 and 2018). As for the study more broadly: Peripheral blood was collected before any treatment was given, at the time of initial diagnosis. In roughly 6 hyperthyroidism patients, the T-cell repertoires found in thyroid tissue were compared with those found in blood. To tell Graves' ophthalmopathy apart from Graves' hyperthyroidism, and to predict which patients would progress to ophthalmopathy, the study relied on TCR beta repertoire signatures. After sampling, hyperthyroidism patients received methimazole starting at 30 mg daily, and ophthalmopathy patients received high-dose intravenous methylprednisolone. The 75 to 100 discovery patients were randomly split 7:3 into training and test sets. To explore V-J signatures that distinguish ophthalmopathy from hyperthyroidism, a discovery set of about a hundred patients was enrolled, made up of 43 with ophthalmopathy and fewer than 60 with stable hyperthyroidism. An independent validation cohort was composed of around 19 hyperthyroidism patients and over 15 patients who later progressed from hyperthyroidism to ophthalmopathy. In total, approximately 140 blood samples were TCR-sequenced: around 42 ophthalmopathy, approximately 80 hyperthyroidism and some 17 hyperthyroidism-to-ophthalmopathy patients. The paper as a whole reports these results and caveats: Most expanded thyroid clonotypes with frequency above 0.001 were also detected in blood, suggesting blood repertoires may reflect the thyroid immune response. In validation, the model predicted ophthalmopathy progression with more than 55% sensitivity and approximately 78% specificity; roughly 12 predicted patients were CT-confirmed with GO in a median of approximately six months. Ophthalmopathy was separated from stable hyperthyroidism by the 13-signature model with more than 85% sensitivity and approximately 84% specificity in cross-validation and with 80%/75% in the test set. No statistical method was used to predetermine the sample size, and group allocation was not hidden from the investigators.

For repertoire sequencing, TCR beta CDR3 regions were amplified from RNA transcripts. HTBI primers and the Qiagen OneStep RT-PCR kit were used in a first-round RT-PCR, which was followed by a second-round multiplex PCR, size selection and purification. Libraries were sequenced paired-end with 100 bp reads on an Illumina HiSeq2000. In the original analysis: Reads were processed with SOAPnuke, discarding reads with adapters, uncalled bases, mean Phred below 15, or no exact constant-primer or identifier match. COPE v1.2.5 was used to merge high-quality paired reads. Clonotypes were defined as unique nucleotide sequences and were aligned to IMGT TRB V, D and J references using MiTCR v1.1. Analysis was restricted to V-J combinations with a frequency above 0.0001, which covered roughly 99% of repertoires. For each V-J combination, a TCR clonal expansion and chaos score was defined as the ratio of F50 clonal expansion to chaos observed in the TCRdist matrix. Welch's t-statistics and random forest were used to reduce features to 13 V-J combinations, which were fed into a naive Bayes classifier. The Morisita-Horn index was used to measure how similar the thyroid and blood repertoires were. TCRdb reworked the public reads: Q25 trimming with fastp, MiXCR clone assembly, productive beta chains retained. Each CDR3 protein gets just one entry, which takes the most common genes and DNA from the rows behind it. The V and J calls shown here were made by TCRdb, not taken from the authors' results. The sample includes some 390,000 distinct CDR3 sequences, with around 18% observed a single time. 1.5% to 2% of the sample rests with the top ten.

To note about this clonotype: Its antigen target is currently unknown. Base qualities are not at hand, and no much larger clone is one base apart.

Ophthalmopathy patients were characterized by moderately to severely active disease, a Clinical Activity Score of at least 3, a NOSPECS grade of at least 4, and a disease duration under 3 months. Patients with other autoimmune diseases, uncontrolled infections, pregnancy or lactation were excluded from the study. Clinical symptoms, serum thyroxine, TRAb, thyroid ultrasound and orbital computed tomography were used for diagnosis. Using Ficoll-Paque density gradient centrifugation, PBMCs were isolated from about 9.4 ml of fresh peripheral blood. Total RNA was extracted with Trizol reagent and quality-checked on an Agilent 2100 Bioanalyzer. Its CDR3 holds 14 amino acids, cysteine through phenylalanine. Only the CDR3 portion is preserved as DNA: 42 bases, with reading frame beginning at the first base. Taken from the germline V gene (reference sequence), the CDR1 and CDR2 loops are SEHNR and FQNEAQ. The V and J ends are trimmed by 3 bases and 4 bases, leaving 12 bases between them.

Recombination linked TRBV7-9 to TRBJ1-2; the best D guess is TRBD1, with 6 bases matching. The sample was peripheral blood. The receptor was derived from a woman aged 18-29 years with Graves' ophthalmopathy. Donor details come from another sample of the same person, matched by shared clones. This receptor has the CDR3 CASSFETGGYGYTF. The nucleotide sequence is TGTGCCAGCAGCTTCGAGACAGGAGGCTATGGCTACACCTTC.